Sequencing of this TCR beta chain was carried out in a study of cytomegalovirus exposure and HLA in healthy donors. Study-level information: In terms of ancestry, the Caucasian-associated cluster contained 81% of the roughly 360 genotyped donors.

The V gene end was trimmed by 6 bases and the J gene end by 3 bases; junction bases not matched to a gene: 5. CDR3 length equals 14 residues. Germline V gives CDR1 SGHAT, CDR2 FQNNGV. Study-level points and caveats: Over 15,000 TCR beta sequences were associated with HLA alleles at 0.05 false discovery rate in a later analysis.

Details on this clone: Its specificity is unknown.

The PCR made use of 60 Vbeta and 13 Jbeta primers. Sequenced by immunoSEQ multiplex PCR; TCRdb stores in-frame clones only, minus some. In the table there are fewer than 200,000 clones, roughly 77% of which are singletons. The origin of this receptor is a man aged 40-50 years in good health and CMV-seropositive. This chain joins TRBV11-2 and TRBJ2-5; 9 positions agree with TRBD2. Sequenced material: PBMCs. CDR3 DNA sequence: TGTGCCAGCAGACCCAGCGGGGGGAAAGAGACCCAGTACTTC. It is translated as CASRPSGGKETQYF.